What follows is one T cell receptor (beta chain) and its context. Its specificity is not known. Per the germline V gene, CDR1 is SGHNT and CDR2 is YYREEE (reference sequence). V lost 0 bases, J lost 4 bases, and 10 bases lay in between. CDR3 length: 15 amino acids. The data stem from a study of cytomegalovirus exposure and HLA in healthy donors. Researchers ran the PCR with 60 Vbeta and 13 Jbeta primers. Assay used: immunoSEQ multiplex PCR; TCRdb lists only in-frame clones, some missing. The repertoire holds 120,000 or so clones, with roughly 86% as singletons. Study results and caveats: Highly shared variants forming one cluster were likely a sequencing artifact. In an earlier analysis, most TCR beta V segments were productive about 87% or about 30% of the time. Most subjects had HLA-A and HLA-B alleles reportedly predicted accurately by TCR beta sequences. In a later analysis, specific HLA alleles were associated with 16,000 or so TCR beta sequences at a 0.05 false discovery rate.

The V call is TRBV5-4, the J call TRBJ2-2; possible D gene TRBD1, 6 bases. The clonotype was recovered from a man younger than 30 in good health and CMV-seronegative. Sequencing was performed on PBMCs. CDR3 region: CASSLARGRTGELFF. CDR3 DNA sequence: TGTGCCAGCAGCTTGGCCAGGGGTCGCACCGGGGAGCTGTTTTTT.